A selection of T cell receptor beta chains follows, all from one sample in a study of blood T cell repertoires in COVID-19. Measured with immunoSEQ multiplex PCR; TCRdb has only the in-frame clones, and not every one. Among 150,000 to 200,000 clones listed, 85% to 95% were seen once. Sequencing used peripheral blood. All receptors come from a woman aged 60-70 years with COVID-19, enrolled during active disease. CDR3s include the opening cysteine and the closing phenylalanine or tryptophan. Each record gives: J gene, D gene, V gene, CDR3 DNA, CDR3 protein. The D gene is left open where the match is weak.

J: TRBJ2-1
D: .
V: TRBV13
DNA: TGTGCCAGCAGCTTTCCAGGGGCAATATACAATGAGCAGTTCTTC
CDR3: CASSFPGAIYNEQFF

J: TRBJ1-1
D: TRBD1
V: TRBV11-2
DNA: TGTGCCAGCAGCTTAGATAAACCGGGACAGGAAAACACTGAAGCTTTCTTT
CDR3: CASSLDKPGQENTEAFF

J: TRBJ2-1
D: .
V: TRBV9
DNA: TGTGCCAGCAGCGTAGGGCAGACTTACAATGAGCAGTTCTTC
CDR3: CASSVGQTYNEQFF

J: TRBJ2-5
D: TRBD1
V: TRBV9
DNA: TGTGCCAGCAGCTTCCTCGGGACAGAAGAGACCCAGTACTTC
CDR3: CASSFLGTEETQYF

J: TRBJ1-1
D: TRBD1
V: TRBV4-1
DNA: TGCGCCAGCAGCATGGACAGGGGTTACATGAACACTGAAGCTTTCTTT
CDR3: CASSMDRGYMNTEAFF

J: TRBJ1-5
D: .
V: TRBV12-3/TRBV12-4
DNA: TGTGCCAGCAGTTTGGGGACACAGGGATTACAACATTTT
CDR3: CASSLGTQGLQHF

J: TRBJ1-2
D: .
V: TRBV18
DNA: TGTGCCAGCTCCCCGGGGGGAGGCTACACCTTC
CDR3: CASSPGGGYTF

J: TRBJ1-6
D: TRBD1
V: TRBV5-4
DNA: TGTGCCAGCAGCTTGGTGGGACAGTATAATTCACCCCTCCACTTT
CDR3: CASSLVGQYNSPLHF

J: TRBJ2-7
D: TRBD2
V: TRBV9
DNA: TGTGCCAGCAGCGAGGGGGTGCGGGGGGCCTACGAGCAGTACTTC
CDR3: CASSEGVRGAYEQYF

J: TRBJ2-5
D: .
V: TRBV2
DNA: TGTGCCAGCAGTGAATCGGCCGGCGGGGCGTACCAAGAGACCCAGTACTTC
CDR3: CASSESAGGAYQETQYF

J: TRBJ1-5
D: .
V: TRBV6-1
DNA: TGTGCCAGCAGTGAATTGCGACAGGTGCGTGGGCAGCCCCAGCATTTT
CDR3: CASSELRQVRGQPQHF

J: TRBJ1-1
D: TRBD1
V: TRBV6-2/TRBV6-3
DNA: TGTGCCAGCAGCAACAGGGGGCGAGCTTTCTTT
CDR3: CASSNRGRAFF

J: TRBJ1-6
D: .
V: TRBV4-3
DNA: TGCGCCAGCAGCCGTTATAATAATTCACCCCTCCACTTT
CDR3: CASSRYNNSPLHF

J: TRBJ2-1
D: TRBD1
V: TRBV29-1
DNA: TGCAGCGTTGGGGTGCAGGGGGCGCGGAATGAGCAGTTCTTC
CDR3: CSVGVQGARNEQFF

J: TRBJ1-2
D: TRBD1
V: TRBV30
DNA: TGTGCCTGGAGTGTACCCACAGGGGCCACGACTAACTATGGCTACACCTTC
CDR3: CAWSVPTGATTNYGYTF

J: TRBJ2-1
D: TRBD1
V: TRBV9
DNA: TGTGCCAGCAGCGTAGATGGGACAGCGATTTCCTACAATGAGCAGTTCTTC
CDR3: CASSVDGTAISYNEQFF